The 20 T cell receptor beta chains given below trace back to one sample, sequenced in a study of OX40 agonist ivuxolimab in advanced cancers. The library was generated by the immunoSEQ multiplex PCR assay. TCRdb stores this immuneACCESS table with in-frame sequences only. Part of the clones is absent; in the studies checked, under half of the shortfall reflects unresolved V genes, and no reason is known for the rest. The sample includes around 76,000 clones, with around 84% observed a single time. The ten largest clonotypes hold 0.9% to 1.4% of the sample. This specimen was CD4+ or CD8+ T cells sorted from blood, taken in a trial of the OX40 agonist ivuxolimab. All receptors derive from an adult with an advanced solid tumor such as melanoma, head and neck, liver or kidney cancer.

The gene calls are TRBV5-4 and TRBJ1-6; TRBD1 might be the D (5 bases). The CDR3 is made up of 16 amino acids. Germline CDR1 is SGHNT and CDR2 is YYREEE (reference sequence). Trimming took 1 base from V and 7 from J, leaving 15 bases between them. The CDR3 DNA sequence: TGTGCCAGCAGCTTGCTTGGGGCCCGAGGGAATTCACCCCTCCACTTT. This translates into CASSLLGARGNSPLHF.

The chain combines TRBV10-3 with TRBJ2-3; possibly TRBD2 for D (5 bases). The CDR3 has 15 residues. Trimming took off 3 bases at V and 4 bases at J, with 14 bases between the two ends. Germline V lookup: CDR1 ENHRY, CDR2 SYGVKD. The CDR3 nucleotides are TGTGCCATCAGTGACGGACGGGGTAGCGCAGATACGCAGTATTTT. Protein product: CAISDGRGSADTQYF.

The sample holds one count of this clone. This sequence joins TRBV7-9 and TRBJ2-7; D remains ambiguous. Trimming took 1 base from V and 6 from J, leaving 13 bases between them. Germline V lookup: CDR1 SEHNR, CDR2 FQNEAQ (reference sequence). This CDR3 is built from 14 residues. Written as DNA, the CDR3 is TGTGCCAGCAGCTTAGTATACGCCTTGGCCGAGCAGTACTTC. Translated: CASSLVYALAEQYF.

This clone appeared once. The chain couples TRBV7-2 to TRBJ1-4; no clear D. Trimming took off 1 base at V and 6 bases at J, with 12 bases between the two ends. CDR1 and CDR2 (germline): SGHTA, FQGNSA. The CDR3 is made up of 15 amino acids. CDR3 in amino acids: CASSLVGMGYEKLFF. In DNA form, the CDR3 reads TGTGCCAGCAGCTTAGTCGGGATGGGTTATGAAAAACTGTTTTTT.

This chain uses TRBV6-5 with TRBJ1-6, with TRBD1 matching over 8 bases. The trim removed 6 bases at V and 6 bases at J, leaving 7 bases unmatched. CDR3 length: 15 residues. Germline CDR1 and CDR2: MNHEY and SVGAGI. In DNA, the CDR3 is TGTGCCAGCAGCTGGGGACAGGCGATTAATTCACCCCTCCACTTT. It specifies CASSWGQAINSPLHF.

The V and J genes are TRBV5-6 and TRBJ1-4; TRBD1 agrees at 9 bases. CDR1 and CDR2 (germline): SGHDT, YYEEEE. The CDR3 is 15 amino acids. Unmatched junction bases numbered 7, after V lost 3 bases and J lost 7 bases. CDR3 region: CASSSSQGAAEKLFF. Here the CDR3 DNA reads TGTGCCAGCAGCTCCTCACAGGGGGCAGCTGAAAAACTGTTTTTT.

V gene TRBV4-3 combines with J gene TRBJ2-2; D ambiguous. Germline loops: CDR1 LGHNA, CDR2 YSLEER. Trimming cost V 4 bases and J 2 bases, with 11 bases left between them. CDR3 size: 15 residues. CDR3 sequence reads: CASSLRTANTGELFF. The DNA of the CDR3 is TGCGCCAGCAGCCTTCGGACGGCTAACACCGGGGAGCTGTTTTTT.

The gene calls are TRBV5-1 and TRBJ2-5; 8 bases agree with TRBD1. The CDR3 length is 14 residues. CDR1 and CDR2 from the germline V gene are SGHRS and YFSETQ. The junction had 3 bases not matched to a gene; V was cut back by 4 bases and J by 1 base. This chain's CDR3 is CASSGQGSQETQYF. The CDR3 nucleotides are TGCGCCAGCAGCGGACAGGGTTCCCAAGAGACCCAGTACTTC.

The genes are TRBV28 and TRBJ1-5; 9 positions agree with TRBD1. Germline CDR1 is MDHEN and CDR2 is SYDVKM. This CDR3 has 15 amino acids. Trimming at V came to 5 bases and at J to 6 bases, leaving 8 bases not matched to a gene. The CDR3 DNA reads TGTGCCAGCAGTCCCGGGACAGGGTTAGGTCAGCCCCAGCATTTT. The encoded protein is CASSPGTGLGQPQHF.

The genes are TRBV13 and TRBJ2-5; 10 bases align to TRBD2. Germline trimming cut 2 bases from V and 5 bases from J; bases unmatched to any gene: 8. The CDR3 covers 16 residues. The germline V gene encodes CDR1 PRHDT and CDR2 FYEKMQ (reference sequence). For the CDR3, the DNA is TGTGCCAGCAGCTTAAGGAGCGGGGGGGCCCGGGAGACCCAGTACTTC. It encodes CASSLRSGGARETQYF. Based on the CDR3 plus reference TRBV13 and TRBJ2-5, the full variable domain is AAGVIQSPRHLIKEKRETATLKCYPIPRHDTVYWYQQGPGQDPQFLISFYEKMQSDKGSIPDRFSAQQFSDYHSELNMSSLELGDSALYFCASSLRSGGARETQYFGPGTRLLVL.

The chain recombines TRBV2 with TRBJ2-1; unclear D gene. From germline, CDR1 is SNHLY and CDR2 FYNNEI. This CDR3 is 11 amino acids long. Trimming shortened V by 7 bases and J by 7 bases, and 8 bases separated the two germline ends. The CDR3 DNA reads as TGTGCCAGCACTGAGTTTAATGAGCAGTTCTTC. It is translated as CASTEFNEQFF. The whole variable domain, filled in from reference TRBV2 and TRBJ2-1, reads EPEVTQTPSHQVTQMGQEVILRCVPISNHLYFYWYRQILGQKVEFLVSFYNNEISEKSEIFDDQFSVERPDGSNFTLKIRSTKLEDSAMYFCASTEFNEQFFGPGTRLTVL.

This chain links TRBV6-6 with TRBJ2-5; 10 nucleotides line up with TRBD2. Trimming at V came to 8 bases and at J to 3 bases, leaving 6 bases not matched to a gene. From germline, CDR1 is MNHNY and CDR2 SVGAGI (reference sequence). The CDR3 runs 14 residues. In DNA, the CDR3 is TGTGCCAGCGGATCTCTAGCGGGGGAAGAGACCCAGTACTTC. Translated, it gives CASGSLAGEETQYF.

V usage is TRBV7-9 and J usage is TRBJ2-3, with 10 bases lining up with TRBD1. This CDR3 is built from 16 residues. The germline V gene has CDR1 SEHNR and CDR2 FQNEAQ (reference sequence). V shed 5 bases and J 3 bases; nucleotides not matched to a gene: 8. The CDR3 sequence is CASSPPGTGVTDTQYF. Written as DNA, the CDR3 is TGTGCCAGCAGCCCCCCCGGGACAGGGGTGACAGATACGCAGTATTTT.

This clone came up once. The J gene is TRBJ1-6, the V gene TRBV4-1; D is uncertain. Deletions cut 3 bases from V and 1 base from J, with 13 bases between. The CDR3 loop spans 17 amino acids. Germline V gene sequence: CDR1 MGHRA, CDR2 YSYEKL. CDR3 DNA: TGCGCCAGCAGCCAGCCGAACAGTTATTCCTATAATTCACCCCTCCACTTT. Translating gives CASSQPNSYSYNSPLHF.

This clone was counted a single time. This sequence joins TRBV2 and TRBJ2-7, with D perhaps matching TRBD1 or TRBD2 (5 bases each). This CDR3 contains 14 residues. Germline lookup yields CDR1 SNHLY and CDR2 FYNNEI. V gave up 1 base and J gave up 2 bases, with 9 bases separating them. The CDR3 here is CASSEVRGPYEQYF. The CDR3 nucleotides read TGTGCCAGCAGTGAAGTTCGGGGCCCCTACGAGCAGTACTTC.

The gene calls are TRBV4-3 and TRBJ2-5, with 10 positions matching TRBD2. Trimming took 3 bases from V and 1 from J; bases not matched to a gene: 8. CDR3 length: 17 amino acids. The germline V gene encodes CDR1 LGHNA and CDR2 YSLEER. This CDR3 is CASSQRGIAGGQETQYF. CDR3 coding DNA: TGCGCCAGCAGCCAGAGGGGAATAGCGGGGGGCCAAGAGACCCAGTACTTC.

A few counts support this clone. This chain joins TRBV7-2 and TRBJ1-2; D is possibly TRBD1 (6 bases). Trimming removed 5 bases from V and 7 bases from J, with 20 bases in between. The CDR3 spans 15 residues. Germline V CDR1 and CDR2: SGHTA, FQGNSA. This chain's CDR3 is CASSQDQGSRVGYTF. In DNA form, the CDR3 reads TGTGCCAGCAGCCAAGATCAGGGGTCGAGGGTTGGCTACACCTTC.

The chain carries TRBV18 and TRBJ1-3; D possibly corresponds to TRBD1 (5 bases). Trimming pared 2 bases from V and 3 bases from J, leaving 11 bases between. Germline V gene lookup returns CDR1 KGHSH and CDR2 LQKENI. This CDR3 comprises 15 residues. CDR3 region: CASSPNRGNGNTIYF. The DNA for the CDR3 is TGTGCCAGCTCACCAAATCGGGGGAATGGAAACACCATATATTTT.

This rearrangement joins TRBV19 to TRBJ2-1; 8 nucleotides line up with TRBD2. This CDR3 contains 15 residues. The V gene's germline CDR1 is LNHDA and CDR2 SQIVND (reference sequence). With V trimmed by 4 bases and J by 0 bases, 2 bases remained unmatched. CDR3 sequence: CASSRSGGSYNEQFF. The DNA for the CDR3 is TGTGCCAGTAGTAGGAGCGGGGGCTCCTACAATGAGCAGTTCTTC.

The rearrangement uses TRBV19 and TRBJ1-6; D is perhaps TRBD1 (5 bases). The ends were cut back, 7 bases at V and 0 bases at J, with 13 bases in the middle. There are 16 residues in the CDR3. CDR1 and CDR2 from the germline V gene are LNHDA and SQIVND (reference sequence). The CDR3 DNA follows: TGTGCCAGTAAATCCGAGGGGAGCTCCTATAATTCACCCCTCCACTTT. This encodes CASKSEGSSYNSPLHF.